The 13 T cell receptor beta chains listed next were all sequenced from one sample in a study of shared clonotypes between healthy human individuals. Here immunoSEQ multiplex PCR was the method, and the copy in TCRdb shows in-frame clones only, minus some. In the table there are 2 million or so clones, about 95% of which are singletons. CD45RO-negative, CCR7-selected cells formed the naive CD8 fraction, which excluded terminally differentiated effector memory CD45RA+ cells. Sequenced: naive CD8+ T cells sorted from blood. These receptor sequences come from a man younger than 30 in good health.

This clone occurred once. The CDR3 reads CAWRGLEGDTYYEQYF. The CDR3 DNA follows: TGTGCCTGGAGGGGGCTGGAGGGGGACACGTACTACGAGCAGTACTTC. V and J are TRBV30 and TRBJ2-7; D may correspond to TRBD1 or TRBD2 (6 bases each). V lost 3 bases to trimming and J lost 3 bases, with 21 bases between them. This CDR3 has 16 amino acids. CDR1 is GTSNPN, CDR2 SVGIG, per germline (reference sequence). Complete variable domain (other parts from reference TRBV30 and TRBJ2-7): SQTIHQWPATLVQPVGSPLSLECTVEGTSNPNLYWYRQAAGRGLQLLFYSVGIGQISSEVPQNLSASRPQDRQFILSSKKLLLSDSGFYLCAWRGLEGDTYYEQYFGPGTRLTVT.

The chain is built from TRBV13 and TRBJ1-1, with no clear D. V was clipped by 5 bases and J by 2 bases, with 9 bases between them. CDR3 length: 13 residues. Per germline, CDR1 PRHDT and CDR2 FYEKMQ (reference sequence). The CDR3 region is CASSPGVNTEAFF. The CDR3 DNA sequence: TGTGCCAGCAGCCCAGGTGTCAACACTGAAGCTTTCTTT.

This CDR3 reads CASSPSGYTEAFF. For the CDR3, the DNA is TGTGCCAGCAGTCCCAGCGGTTACACTGAAGCTTTCTTT. This chain joins TRBV6-5 and TRBJ1-1; D remains unclear. Germline V lookup: CDR1 MNHEY, CDR2 SVGAGI. This CDR3 has 13 residues. Trimming shortened V by 5 bases and J by 3 bases, and 10 bases separated the two germline ends.

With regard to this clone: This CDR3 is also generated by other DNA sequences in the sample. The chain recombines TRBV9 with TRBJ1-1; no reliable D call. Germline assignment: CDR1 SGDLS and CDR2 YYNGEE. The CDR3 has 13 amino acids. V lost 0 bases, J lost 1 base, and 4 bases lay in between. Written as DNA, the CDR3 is TGTGCCAGCAGCGTAGGTACGAACACTGAAGCTTTCTTT. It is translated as CASSVGTNTEAFF.

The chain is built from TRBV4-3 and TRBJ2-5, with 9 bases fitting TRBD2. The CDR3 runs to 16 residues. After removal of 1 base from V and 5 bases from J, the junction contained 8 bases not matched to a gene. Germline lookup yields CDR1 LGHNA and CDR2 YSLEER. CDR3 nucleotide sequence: TGCGCCAGCAGCCAAGGATGGGCTAGCGGGATGGAGACCCAGTACTTC. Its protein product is CASSQGWASGMETQYF.

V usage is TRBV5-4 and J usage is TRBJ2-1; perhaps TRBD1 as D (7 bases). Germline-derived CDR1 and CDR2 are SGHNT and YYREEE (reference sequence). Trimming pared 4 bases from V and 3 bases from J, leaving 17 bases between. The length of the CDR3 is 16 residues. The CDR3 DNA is TGTGCCAGCAGCCGGGGGAGGACAGGACTCTACAATGAGCAGTTCTTC. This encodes CASSRGRTGLYNEQFF.

The DNA for the CDR3 is TGTGCCAGCAGGGCGGACAGGGGAGATGGCTACACCTTC. This codes for CASRADRGDGYTF. This chain connects TRBV27 to TRBJ1-2, with 9 bases identical to TRBD1. From germline, CDR1 is MNHEY and CDR2 SMNVEV (reference sequence). V lost 6 bases to trimming and J lost 6 bases; unmatched junction nucleotides: 5. The CDR3 contains 13 residues.

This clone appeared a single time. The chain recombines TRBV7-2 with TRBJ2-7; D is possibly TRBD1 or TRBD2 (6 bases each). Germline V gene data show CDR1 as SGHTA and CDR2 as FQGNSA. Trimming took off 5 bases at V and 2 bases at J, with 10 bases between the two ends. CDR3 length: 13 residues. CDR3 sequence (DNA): TGTGCCAGCAGCGCCCGGGGGCCCTACGAGCAGTACTTC. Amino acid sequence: CASSARGPYEQYF. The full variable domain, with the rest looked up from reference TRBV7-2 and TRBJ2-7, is GAGVSQSPSNKVTEKGKDVELRCDPISGHTALYWYRQSLGQGLEFLIYFQGNSAPDKSGLPSDRFSAERTGGSVSTLTIQRTQQEDSAVYLCASSARGPYEQYFGPGTRLTVT.

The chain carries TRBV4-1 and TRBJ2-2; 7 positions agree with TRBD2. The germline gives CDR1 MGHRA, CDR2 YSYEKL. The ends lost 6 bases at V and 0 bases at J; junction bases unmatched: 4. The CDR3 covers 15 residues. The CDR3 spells CASRWGGTNTGELFF. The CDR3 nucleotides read TGCGCCAGCAGGTGGGGAGGGACGAACACCGGGGAGCTGTTTTTT.

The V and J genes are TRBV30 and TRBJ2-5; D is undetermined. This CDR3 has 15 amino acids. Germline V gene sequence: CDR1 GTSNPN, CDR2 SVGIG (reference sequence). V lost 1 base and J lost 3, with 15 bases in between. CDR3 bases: TGTGCCTGGAGTGACGGCGTAGCTGGCGAAGAGACCCAGTACTTC. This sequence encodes CAWSDGVAGEETQYF.

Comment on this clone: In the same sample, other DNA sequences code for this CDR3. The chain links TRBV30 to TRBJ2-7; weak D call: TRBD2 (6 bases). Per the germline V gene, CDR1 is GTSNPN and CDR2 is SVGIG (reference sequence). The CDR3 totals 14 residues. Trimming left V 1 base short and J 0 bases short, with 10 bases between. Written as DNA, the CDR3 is TGTGCCTGGAGTGGTGGTAGCGGCTCCTACGAGCAGTACTTC. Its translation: CAWSGGSGSYEQYF. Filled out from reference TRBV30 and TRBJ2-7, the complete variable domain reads SQTIHQWPATLVQPVGSPLSLECTVEGTSNPNLYWYRQAAGRGLQLLFYSVGIGQISSEVPQNLSASRPQDRQFILSSKKLLLSDSGFYLCAWSGGSGSYEQYFGPGTRLTVT.

CDR3 sequence: CASSLGSLAGGEETQYF. In nucleotides, the CDR3 is TGTGCCAGCAGTTTAGGTAGCCTAGCGGGAGGGGAAGAGACCCAGTACTTC. V gene TRBV27 combines with J gene TRBJ2-5; 12 positions match TRBD2. J gave up 3 bases and V 2 bases, and 7 bases lay outside the gene matches. The germline CDR1 and CDR2 sequences are MNHEY and SMNVEV (reference sequence). This CDR3 contains 17 residues.

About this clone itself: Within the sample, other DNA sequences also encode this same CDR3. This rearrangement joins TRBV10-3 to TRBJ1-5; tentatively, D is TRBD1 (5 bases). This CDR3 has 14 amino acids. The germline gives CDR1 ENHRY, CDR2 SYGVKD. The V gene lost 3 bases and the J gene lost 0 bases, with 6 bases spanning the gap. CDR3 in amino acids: CAISDRDSNQPQHF. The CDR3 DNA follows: TGTGCCATCAGTGACAGGGATAGCAATCAGCCCCAGCATTTT.